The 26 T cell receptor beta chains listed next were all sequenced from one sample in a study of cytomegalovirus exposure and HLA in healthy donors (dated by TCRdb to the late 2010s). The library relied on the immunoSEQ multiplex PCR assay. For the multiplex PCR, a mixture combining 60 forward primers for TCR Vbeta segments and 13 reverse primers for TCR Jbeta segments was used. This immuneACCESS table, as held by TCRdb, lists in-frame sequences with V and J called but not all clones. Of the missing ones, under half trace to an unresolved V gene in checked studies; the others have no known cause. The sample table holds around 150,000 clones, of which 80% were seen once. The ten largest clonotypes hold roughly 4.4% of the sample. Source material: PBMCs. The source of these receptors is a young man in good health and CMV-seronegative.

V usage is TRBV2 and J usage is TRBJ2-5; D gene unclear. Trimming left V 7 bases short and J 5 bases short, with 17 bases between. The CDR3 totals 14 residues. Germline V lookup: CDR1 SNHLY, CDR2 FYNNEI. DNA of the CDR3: TGTGCCAGCATTGAGGCCGCCAAGTGGGAGACCCAGTACTTC. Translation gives CASIEAAKWETQYF.

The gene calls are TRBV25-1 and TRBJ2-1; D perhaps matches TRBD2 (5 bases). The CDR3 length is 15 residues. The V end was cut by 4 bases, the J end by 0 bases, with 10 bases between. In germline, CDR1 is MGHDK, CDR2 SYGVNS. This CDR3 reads CASSVLESSYNEQFF. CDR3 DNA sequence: TGTGCCAGCAGTGTACTAGAGAGCTCCTACAATGAGCAGTTCTTC.

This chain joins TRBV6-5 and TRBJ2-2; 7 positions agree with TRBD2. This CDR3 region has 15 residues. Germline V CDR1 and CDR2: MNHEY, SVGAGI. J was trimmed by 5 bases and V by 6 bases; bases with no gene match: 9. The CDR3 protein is CASRSERRETGELFF. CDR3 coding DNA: TGTGCCAGCAGATCCGAAAGGCGGGAGACCGGGGAGCTGTTTTTT.

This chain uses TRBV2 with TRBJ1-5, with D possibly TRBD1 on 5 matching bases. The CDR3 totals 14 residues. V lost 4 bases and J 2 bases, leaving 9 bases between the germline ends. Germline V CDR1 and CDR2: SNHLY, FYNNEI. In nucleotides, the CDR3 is TGTGCCAGCAGTGTAGGGGTACGCAATCAGCCCCAGCATTTT. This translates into CASSVGVRNQPQHF. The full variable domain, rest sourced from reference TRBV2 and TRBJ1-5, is EPEVTQTPSHQVTQMGQEVILRCVPISNHLYFYWYRQILGQKVEFLVSFYNNEISEKSEIFDDQFSVERPDGSNFTLKIRSTKLEDSAMYFCASSVGVRNQPQHFGDGTRLSIL.

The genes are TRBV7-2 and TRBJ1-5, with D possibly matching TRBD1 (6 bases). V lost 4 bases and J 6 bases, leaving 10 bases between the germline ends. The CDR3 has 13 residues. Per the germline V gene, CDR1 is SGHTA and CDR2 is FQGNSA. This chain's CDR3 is CASSSQQGQPQHF. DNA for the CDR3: TGTGCCAGCAGCTCCCAACAGGGTCAGCCCCAGCATTTT.

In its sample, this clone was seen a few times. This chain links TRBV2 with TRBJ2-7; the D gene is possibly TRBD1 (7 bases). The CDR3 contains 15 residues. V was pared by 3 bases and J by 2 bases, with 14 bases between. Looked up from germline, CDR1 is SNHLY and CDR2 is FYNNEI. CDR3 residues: CASSDWTGGTYEQYF. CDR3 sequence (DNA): TGTGCCAGCAGTGACTGGACAGGCGGGACCTACGAGCAGTACTTC.

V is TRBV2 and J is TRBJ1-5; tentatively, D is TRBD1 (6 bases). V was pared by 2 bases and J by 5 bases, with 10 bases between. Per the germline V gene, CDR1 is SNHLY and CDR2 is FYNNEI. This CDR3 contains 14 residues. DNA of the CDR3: TGTGCCAGCAGTGAATGGGACACCTATCAGCCCCAGCATTTT. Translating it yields CASSEWDTYQPQHF.

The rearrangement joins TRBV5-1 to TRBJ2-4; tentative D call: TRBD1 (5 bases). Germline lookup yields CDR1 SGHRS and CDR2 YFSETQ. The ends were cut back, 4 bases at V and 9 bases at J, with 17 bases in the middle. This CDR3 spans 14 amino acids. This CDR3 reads CASSKEGDRSIQYF. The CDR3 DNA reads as TGCGCCAGCAGCAAGGAAGGGGATAGAAGCATTCAGTACTTC. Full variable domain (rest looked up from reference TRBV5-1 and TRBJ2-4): KAGVTQTPRYLIKTRGQQVTLSCSPISGHRSVSWYQQTPGQGLQFLFEYFSETQRNKGNFPGRFSGRQFSNSRSEMNVSTLELGDSALYLCASSKEGDRSIQYFGAGTRLSVL.

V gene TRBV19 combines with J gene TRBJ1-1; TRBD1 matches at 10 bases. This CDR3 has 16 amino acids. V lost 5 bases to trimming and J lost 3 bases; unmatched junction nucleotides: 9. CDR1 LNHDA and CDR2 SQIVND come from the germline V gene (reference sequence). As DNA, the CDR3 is TGTGCCAGTAGTCCACCGACAGGGGGCGCCGACACTGAAGCTTTCTTT. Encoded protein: CASSPPTGGADTEAFF.

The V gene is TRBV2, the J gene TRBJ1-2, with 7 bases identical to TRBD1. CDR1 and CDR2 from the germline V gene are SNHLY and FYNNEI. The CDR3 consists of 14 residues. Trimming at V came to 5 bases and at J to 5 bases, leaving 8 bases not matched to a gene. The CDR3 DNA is TGTGCCAGCAGTACAGGGGCGCAAGCTTATGGCTACACCTTC. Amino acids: CASSTGAQAYGYTF.

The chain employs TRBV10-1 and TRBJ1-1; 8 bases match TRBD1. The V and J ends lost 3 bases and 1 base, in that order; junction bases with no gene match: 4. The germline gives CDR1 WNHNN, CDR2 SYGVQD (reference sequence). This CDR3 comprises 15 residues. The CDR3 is CASSDPGTGNTEAFF. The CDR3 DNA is TGCGCCAGCAGTGACCCGGGGACAGGGAACACTGAAGCTTTCTTT.

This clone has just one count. In DNA, the CDR3 is TGTGCCAGCAGCGTAGGTTTTAGCGGGGGGGCAAACACCGGGGAGCTGTTTTTT. This gives the protein CASSVGFSGGANTGELFF. This chain uses TRBV9 with TRBJ2-2; 11 nucleotides align to TRBD2. Per germline, CDR1 SGDLS and CDR2 YYNGEE. The ends lost 0 bases at V and 2 bases at J; junction bases unmatched: 6. The CDR3 totals 18 residues.

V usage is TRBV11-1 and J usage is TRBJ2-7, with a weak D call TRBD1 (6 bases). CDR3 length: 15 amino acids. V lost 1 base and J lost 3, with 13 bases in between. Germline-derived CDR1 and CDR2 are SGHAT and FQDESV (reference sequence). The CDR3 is CASSLENRAGYEQYF. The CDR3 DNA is TGTGCCAGCAGCTTAGAGAACAGGGCGGGCTACGAGCAGTACTTC.

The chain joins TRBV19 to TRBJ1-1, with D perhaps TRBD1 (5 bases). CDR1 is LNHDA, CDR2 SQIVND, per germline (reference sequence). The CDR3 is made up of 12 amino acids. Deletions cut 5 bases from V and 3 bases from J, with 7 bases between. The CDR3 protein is CASSFRDTEAFF. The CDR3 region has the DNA TGTGCCAGTAGTTTCAGGGACACTGAAGCTTTCTTT. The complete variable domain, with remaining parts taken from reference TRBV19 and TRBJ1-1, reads DGGITQSPKYLFRKEGQNVTLSCEQNLNHDAMYWYRQDPGQGLRLIYYSQIVNDFQKGDIAEGYSVSREKKESFPLTVTSAQKNPTAFYLCASSFRDTEAFFGQGTRLTVV.

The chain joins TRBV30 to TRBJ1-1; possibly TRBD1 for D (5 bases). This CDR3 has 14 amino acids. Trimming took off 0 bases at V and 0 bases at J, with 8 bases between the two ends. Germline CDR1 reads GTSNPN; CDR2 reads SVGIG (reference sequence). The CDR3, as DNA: TGTGCCTGGAGTGTGGGACTCATGAACACTGAAGCTTTCTTT. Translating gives CAWSVGLMNTEAFF.

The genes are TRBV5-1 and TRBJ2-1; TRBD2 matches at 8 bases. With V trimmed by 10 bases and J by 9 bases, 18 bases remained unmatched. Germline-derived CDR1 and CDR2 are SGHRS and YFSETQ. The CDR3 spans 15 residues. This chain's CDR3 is CASLGSYSGRGEQFF. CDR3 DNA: TGCGCCTCTCTGGGATCGTACAGCGGGAGAGGTGAGCAGTTCTTC.

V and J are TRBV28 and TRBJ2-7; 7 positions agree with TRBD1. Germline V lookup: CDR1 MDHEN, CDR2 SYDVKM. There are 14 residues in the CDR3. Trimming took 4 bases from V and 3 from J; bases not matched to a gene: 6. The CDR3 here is CASSYPGQLYEQYF. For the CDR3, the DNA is TGTGCCAGCAGTTACCCGGGACAGCTCTACGAGCAGTACTTC. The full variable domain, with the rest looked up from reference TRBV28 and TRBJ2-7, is DVKVTQSSRYLVKRTGEKVFLECVQDMDHENMFWYRQDPGLGLRLIYFSYDVKMKEKGDIPEGYSVSREKKERFSLILESASTNQTSMYLCASSYPGQLYEQYFGPGTRLTVT.

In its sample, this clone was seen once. CDR3 DNA: TGTGCCAGCAGTGCCTCCGGGACTAGCGGGAGCAAGACCTACAATGAGCAGTTCTTC. This encodes CASSASGTSGSKTYNEQFF. This chain connects TRBV6-1 to TRBJ2-1; 14 nucleotides agree with TRBD2. V shed 4 bases and J 2 bases; nucleotides not matched to a gene: 10. There are 19 residues in the CDR3. CDR1 is MNHNS and CDR2 is SASEGT in the germline V gene.

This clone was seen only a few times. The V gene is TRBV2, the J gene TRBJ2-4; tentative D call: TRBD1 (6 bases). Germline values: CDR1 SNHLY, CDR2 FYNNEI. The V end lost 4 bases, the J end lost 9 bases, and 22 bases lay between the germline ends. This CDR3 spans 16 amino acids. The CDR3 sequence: CASSVITGPAEGIQYF. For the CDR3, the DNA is TGTGCCAGCAGTGTTATAACAGGGCCGGCCGAGGGCATTCAGTACTTC. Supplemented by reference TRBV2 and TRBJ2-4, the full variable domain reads EPEVTQTPSHQVTQMGQEVILRCVPISNHLYFYWYRQILGQKVEFLVSFYNNEISEKSEIFDDQFSVERPDGSNFTLKIRSTKLEDSAMYFCASSVITGPAEGIQYFGAGTRLSVL.

DNA for the CDR3: TGTGCCAGCACAGTCTTTTGGTCTCCCTCCCCCACCTACGAGCAGTACTTC. It specifies CASTVFWSPSPTYEQYF. V gene TRBV28 combines with J gene TRBJ2-7; D is uncertain. The CDR3 spans 17 residues. Trimming pared 7 bases from V and 2 bases from J, leaving 24 bases between. Per the germline V gene, CDR1 is MDHEN and CDR2 is SYDVKM.

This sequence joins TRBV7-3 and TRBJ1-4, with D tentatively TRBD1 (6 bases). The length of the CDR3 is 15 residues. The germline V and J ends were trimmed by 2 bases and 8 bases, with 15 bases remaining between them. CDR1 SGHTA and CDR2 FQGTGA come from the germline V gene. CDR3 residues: CASSLSGQGQEKLFF. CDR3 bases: TGTGCCAGCAGCTTATCAGGCCAAGGACAGGAAAAACTGTTTTTT.

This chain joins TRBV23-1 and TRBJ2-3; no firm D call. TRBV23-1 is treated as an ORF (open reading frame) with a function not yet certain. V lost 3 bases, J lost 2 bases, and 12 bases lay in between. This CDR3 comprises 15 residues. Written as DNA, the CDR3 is TGCGCCAGCAGTCATGGTGACAATTCCACAGATACGCAGTATTTT. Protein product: CASSHGDNSTDTQYF.

The CDR3 protein is CASSEGRGNQPQHF. The CDR3 coding sequence is TGTGCCAGCTCGGAGGGCAGGGGGAATCAGCCCCAGCATTTT. This chain uses TRBV2 with TRBJ1-5, with 7 positions matching TRBD1. The V segment lost 8 bases and the J segment 4 bases; nucleotides outside the gene matches: 8. CDR3 length equals 14 residues. Per the germline V gene, CDR1 is SNHLY and CDR2 is FYNNEI.

The CDR3 protein is CASNETSSEQFF. The CDR3 region has the DNA TGTGCCAGCAACGAAACTAGCTCCGAGCAGTTCTTC. This chain links TRBV7-3 with TRBJ2-1; weak D call: TRBD2 (6 bases). Trimming took off 7 bases at V and 10 bases at J, with 14 bases between the two ends. This CDR3 is 12 amino acids long. Germline CDR1 is SGHTA and CDR2 is FQGTGA.

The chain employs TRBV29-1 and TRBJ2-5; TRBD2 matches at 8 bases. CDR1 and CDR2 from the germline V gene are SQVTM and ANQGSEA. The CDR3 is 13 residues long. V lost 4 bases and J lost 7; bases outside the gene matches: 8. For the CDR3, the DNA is TGCAGCGTTGTGGCGGGAGGTCAGGGGACCCAGTACTTC. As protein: CSVVAGGQGTQYF.

The CDR3 DNA follows: TGTGCCAGCAGCCCTCATCGGGACAGGGTGACAGAGCAGTACTTC. It translates to CASSPHRDRVTEQYF. The chain joins TRBV7-9 to TRBJ2-7; TRBD1 agrees at 9 bases. In germline, CDR1 is SEHNR, CDR2 FQNEAQ (reference sequence). The CDR3 totals 15 residues. Unmatched junction bases numbered 12, after V lost 5 bases and J lost 7 bases.